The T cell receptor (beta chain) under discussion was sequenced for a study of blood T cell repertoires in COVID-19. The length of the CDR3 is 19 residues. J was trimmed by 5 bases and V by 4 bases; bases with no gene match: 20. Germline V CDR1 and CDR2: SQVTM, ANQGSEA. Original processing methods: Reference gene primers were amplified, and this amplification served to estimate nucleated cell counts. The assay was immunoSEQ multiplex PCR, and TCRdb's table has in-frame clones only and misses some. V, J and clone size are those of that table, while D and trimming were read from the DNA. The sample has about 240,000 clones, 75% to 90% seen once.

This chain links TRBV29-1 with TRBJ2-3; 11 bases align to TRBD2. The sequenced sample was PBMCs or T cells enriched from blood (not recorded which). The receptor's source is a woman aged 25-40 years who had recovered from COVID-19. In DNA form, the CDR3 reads TGCAGCGTTGGCCCGCCCGACGAGATAGCGGGAGGGCCTTTAGATACGCAGTATTTT. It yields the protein CSVGPPDEIAGGPLDTQYF.